These 32 T cell receptor beta chains originate from one sample sequenced in a study of T cells in Graves' hyperthyroidism and ophthalmopathy. RNA transcripts were the template for amplifying TCR beta CDR3 regions. First-round RT-PCR of the TCR CDR3 relied on the HTBI primer set. Using its own MiXCR run on the multiplex PCR reads, TCRdb lists one record per CDR3 protein. The sample includes hundreds of thousands of distinct CDR3 sequences, roughly 50% of them seen just once. Specimen: peripheral blood or thyroid tissue (not recorded which). Receptor source: a woman aged 18 to 35 with Graves' hyperthyroidism.

Details on this clonotype: The junction shows a germline mismatch at one end, possibly a read error. The chain combines TRBV7-3 with TRBJ1-5; D unclear. Germline V gene sequence: CDR1 SGHTA, CDR2 FQGTGA. The CDR3 runs to 15 residues. Here the CDR3 DNA reads TGCGCCAGCAGCCAAGAAGACGTGTTAGGAGAGACCCAGCATTTT. It is translated as CASSQEDVLGETQHF.

DNA for the CDR3: TGTGCCATCAGTGGGACAGGGACCCAGTACTTC. Amino acid sequence: CAISGTGTQYF. This sequence joins TRBV10-3 and TRBJ2-5; 7 bases line up with TRBD1. The trim removed 4 bases at V and 7 bases at J, leaving 0 bases unmatched. There are 11 residues in the CDR3. Germline CDR1 is ENHRY and CDR2 is SYGVKD.

The CDR3 DNA reads as TGTGCCAGCAGCGGGGGACAGGGGGCGATATACGAGCAGTACTTC. Encoded protein: CASSGGQGAIYEQYF. The chain has TRBV7-2 and TRBJ2-7; 12 bases map to TRBD1. V lost 5 bases and J lost 4; bases outside the gene matches: 6. Germline V gives CDR1 SGHTA, CDR2 FQGNSA. This CDR3 is 15 amino acids long.

There are a few counts of this clonotype. The chain carries TRBV29-1 and TRBJ1-1, with a weak D call TRBD1 (5 bases). Trimming cost V 5 bases and J 1 base, with 17 bases left between them. This CDR3 has 15 amino acids. Germline loops: CDR1 SQVTM, CDR2 ANQGSEA. The chain's CDR3 is CSVNSGERWNTEAFF. The CDR3 DNA follows: TGCAGCGTTAACTCGGGGGAGAGATGGAACACTGAAGCTTTCTTT.

The chain links TRBV2 to TRBJ2-5, with D perhaps TRBD1 (6 bases). The CDR3 totals 15 residues. Germline-derived CDR1 and CDR2 are SNHLY and FYNNEI. V shed 4 bases and J shed 2 bases, with 14 bases lying between them. The CDR3, as DNA: TGTGCCAGCAGTGGGATTTTGACAGGACAAGAGACCCAGTACTTC. It is translated as CASSGILTGQETQYF.

Worth noting for this clonotype: A much larger clone differs by one base, so this may be a read error. V usage is TRBV5-1 and J usage is TRBJ2-6; D not resolved. The CDR3 has 16 amino acids. Looked up from germline, CDR1 is SGHRS and CDR2 is YFSETQ. Trimming pared 0 bases from V and 0 bases from J, leaving 7 bases between. The CDR3 loop is CASSLVLHSGANVLTF. CDR3 bases: TGCGCCAGCAGCTTGGTGTTGCACTCTGGGGCCAACGTCCTGACTTTC.

Regarding this clonotype: An end of the junction differs from the germline gene, which may be a read error. The chain combines TRBV10-3 with TRBJ1-5; 9 positions match TRBD1. The CDR3 runs to 13 residues. Germline V gene lookup returns CDR1 ENHRY and CDR2 SYGVKD. The DNA for the CDR3 is TGTGCCAGCAGTCCACAGGGGGCCCAGCCCCAGCATTTT. This translates into CASSPQGAQPQHF.

Details on this clonotype: A read error may account for a junction end that differs from germline. This chain connects TRBV2 to TRBJ1-5; 12 bases align to TRBD1. Germline lookup yields CDR1 SNHLY and CDR2 FYNNEI. The CDR3 covers 15 residues. Here the CDR3 DNA reads TGTGCCAGCAGTTACGGGACAGGGGGCAAACAGCCCCAGCATTTT. Its protein product is CASSYGTGGKQPQHF. The complete variable domain, with remaining parts taken from reference TRBV2 and TRBJ1-5, reads EPEVTQTPSHQVTQMGQEVILRCVPISNHLYFYWYRQILGQKVEFLVSFYNNEISEKSEIFDDQFSVERPDGSNFTLKIRSTKLEDSAMYFCASSYGTGGKQPQHFGDGTRLSIL.

This clonotype was observed many times. The genes are TRBV2 and TRBJ1-5; TRBD1 matches 7 bases. Losses at the gene ends were 2 bases for V and 5 bases for J; bases not matched to a gene: 3. Germline V gene sequence: CDR1 SNHLY, CDR2 FYNNEI. The CDR3 length is 14 residues. The CDR3 spells CASSERQGDQPQHF. As DNA, the CDR3 is TGTGCCAGCAGTGAACGGCAGGGGGATCAGCCCCAGCATTTT.

The J gene is TRBJ2-2, the V gene TRBV7-8; tentatively, D is TRBD1 (6 bases). CDR1 SGHVS and CDR2 FQNEAQ come from the germline V gene. The CDR3 runs to 12 residues. The V end was cut by 5 bases, the J end by 7 bases, with 8 bases between. In nucleotides, the CDR3 is TGTGCCAGCAGCGAAGGGGGCGGGGAGCTGTTTTTT. Translated: CASSEGGGELFF.

This chain uses TRBV7-9 with TRBJ1-1; 9 nucleotides match TRBD1. This CDR3 comprises 15 residues. CDR1 is SEHNR, CDR2 FQNEAQ, per germline (reference sequence). V lost 5 bases, J lost 1 base, and 5 bases stayed unmatched. CDR3 DNA sequence: TGTGCCAGCAGCCAAGGGACAGGGCAGAACACTGAAGCTTTCTTT. Its protein is CASSQGTGQNTEAFF.

The rearrangement joins TRBV2 to TRBJ2-2; 7 bases line up with TRBD1. The CDR3 consists of 17 residues. After removal of 1 base from V and 7 bases from J, the junction contained 12 bases not matched to a gene. Germline values: CDR1 SNHLY, CDR2 FYNNEI. Here the CDR3 reads CASSEVGRTGGHGELFF. The CDR3 nucleotides are TGTGCCAGCAGTGAAGTGGGACGGACAGGAGGTCACGGGGAGCTGTTTTTT.

This rearrangement joins TRBV20-1 to TRBJ2-2; 12 nucleotides line up with TRBD2. The germline CDR1 and CDR2 sequences are DFQATT and SNEGSKA (reference sequence). The CDR3 spans 15 residues. Trimming took 5 bases from V and 5 from J; bases not matched to a gene: 6. CDR3 bases: TGCAGTGCTCCTTCTAGCGGGGGGGGAACCGGGGAGCTGTTTTTT. Protein product: CSAPSSGGGTGELFF.

A few counts support this clonotype. The V and J genes are TRBV24-1 and TRBJ2-5; D is undetermined. The CDR3 covers 13 residues. V lost 7 bases and J 5 bases, leaving 13 bases between the germline ends. Germline CDR1 is KGHDR and CDR2 is SFDVKD. The CDR3 sequence is CATRDHIGETQYF. Here the CDR3 DNA reads TGTGCCACCAGGGACCACATTGGGGAGACCCAGTACTTC.

The CDR3 reads CATSGAYDRGSAGANVLTF. The CDR3 DNA is TGTGCCACCAGTGGAGCATACGACCGCGGTAGTGCTGGGGCCAACGTCCTGACTTTC. The chain joins TRBV24-1 to TRBJ2-6; D remains unclear. Trimming took 5 bases from V and 2 from J, leaving 21 bases between them. From germline, CDR1 is KGHDR and CDR2 SFDVKD. This CDR3 has 19 amino acids.

This clonotype turned up a few times. The chain joins TRBV20-1 to TRBJ1-2; the D gene is possibly TRBD1 (5 bases). The CDR3 runs 14 residues. The V end lost 4 bases, the J end lost 1 base, and 13 bases lay between the germline ends. Per the germline V gene, CDR1 is DFQATT and CDR2 is SNEGSKA (reference sequence). The CDR3 loop reads CSATRQQINYGYTF. The CDR3 DNA follows: TGCAGTGCTACTCGACAGCAAATTAACTATGGCTACACCTTC.

The rearrangement uses TRBV2 and TRBJ2-7, with 8 bases aligning to TRBD1. The CDR3 length is 13 residues. Looked up from germline, CDR1 is SNHLY and CDR2 is FYNNEI. Germline trimming cut 7 bases from V and 4 bases from J; bases unmatched to any gene: 6. The CDR3 coding sequence is TGTGCCAGCAAGGCAGGGGGCTTATACGAGCAGTACTTC. Protein: CASKAGGLYEQYF.

This clonotype was observed many times. J is TRBJ1-1 and V is TRBV9; tentatively, D is TRBD1 (6 bases). The CDR3 contains 13 residues. Trimming removed 4 bases at V and 0 bases at J, with 7 bases between. Per germline, CDR1 SGDLS and CDR2 YYNGEE. CDR3 residues: CASSWTVNTEAFF. CDR3 nucleotide sequence: TGTGCCAGCAGCTGGACAGTGAACACTGAAGCTTTCTTT.

The V call is TRBV2, the J call TRBJ1-2, with 8 bases that match TRBD1. Germline CDR1 is SNHLY and CDR2 is FYNNEI. The junction had 6 bases not matched to a gene; V was cut back by 5 bases and J by 1 base. This CDR3 has 15 residues. The CDR3 DNA is TGTGCCAGCAGTAATGACAGGGGTTTTAACTATGGCTACACCTTC. It is translated as CASSNDRGFNYGYTF.

Comments on this clonotype: An end of the junction does not agree with germline; a read error may underlie this. This chain joins TRBV29-1 and TRBJ1-3; D might be TRBD1 (6 bases). Germline V gene data show CDR1 as SQVTM and CDR2 as ANQGSEA. The CDR3 loop spans 15 amino acids. The CDR3: CSVFPGDTSGNAIYF. The CDR3 DNA follows: TGCAGCGTTTTCCCGGGGGACACCTCTGGAAACGCCATATATTTT. Full variable domain (missing parts from reference TRBV29-1 and TRBJ1-3): SAVISQKPSRDICQRGTSLTIQCQVDSQVTMMFWYRQQPGQSLTLIATANQGSEATYESGFVIDKFPISRPNLTFSTLTVSNMSPEDSSIYLCSVFPGDTSGNAIYFGEGSWLTVV.

This clonotype was counted between two and nine times. The chain employs TRBV7-9 and TRBJ2-7, with unresolved D. This CDR3 is built from 15 residues. Trimming shortened V by 5 bases and J by 1 base, and 15 bases separated the two germline ends. In germline, CDR1 is SEHNR, CDR2 FQNEAQ (reference sequence). Here the CDR3 reads CASSILDRRSYEQYF. CDR3 in DNA: TGTGCCAGCAGCATACTGGACCGACGATCCTACGAGCAGTACTTC.

V usage is TRBV7-9 and J usage is TRBJ1-3; TRBD1 aligns across 8 bases. The V and J ends lost 0 bases and 4 bases, in that order; junction bases with no gene match: 2. Germline V gives CDR1 SEHNR, CDR2 FQNEAQ (reference sequence). The CDR3 length is 15 residues. The CDR3 loop reads CASSLAGTGGNTIYF. DNA for the CDR3: TGTGCCAGCAGCTTAGCCGGGACAGGAGGAAACACCATATATTTT. Full variable domain (remainder filled in from reference TRBV7-9 and TRBJ1-3): DTGVSQNPRHKITKRGQNVTFRCDPISEHNRLYWYRQTLGQGPEFLTYFQNEAQLEKSRLLSDRFSAERPKGSFSTLEIQRTEQGDSAMYLCASSLAGTGGNTIYFGEGSWLTVV.

The chain combines TRBV19 with TRBJ1-1; no clear D. Trimming stripped 4 bases from V and 6 bases from J, with 15 bases between. This CDR3 is 14 amino acids long. Germline loops: CDR1 LNHDA, CDR2 SQIVND (reference sequence). DNA for the CDR3: TGTGCCAGTAGTAACCCCGGGTCTTGGGCTGAAGCTTTCTTT. It encodes CASSNPGSWAEAFF.

This clonotype was counted ten times or more. The gene calls are TRBV7-2 and TRBJ2-7; D is ambiguous. V was clipped by 5 bases and J by 4 bases, with 6 bases between them. This CDR3 is 11 amino acids long. Germline assignment: CDR1 SGHTA and CDR2 FQGNSA. Written as DNA, the CDR3 is TGTGCCAGCAGCCGGATGTACGAGCAGTACTTC. It yields the protein CASSRMYEQYF.

This chain uses TRBV10-3 with TRBJ1-2, with D maybe TRBD1 (5 bases). This CDR3 comprises 17 residues. Germline V gene data show CDR1 as ENHRY and CDR2 as SYGVKD. V was trimmed by 2 bases and J by 4 bases, leaving 20 bases between them. In DNA form, the CDR3 reads TGTGCCATCAGTGAGGCGGGGACGGCCGGGGGAAGCTATGGCTACACCTTC. It specifies CAISEAGTAGGSYGYTF.

There are many counts of this clonotype. The DNA of the CDR3 is TGTGCCAGCAGTGTAAGGACCGGGCAGGGGGCTTTCTTT. Translation gives CASSVRTGQGAFF. The chain has TRBV25-1 and TRBJ1-1; possible D gene TRBD1, 6 bases. This CDR3 comprises 13 residues. The germline V gene encodes CDR1 MGHDK and CDR2 SYGVNS. The V end was cut by 4 bases, the J end by 11 bases, with 17 bases between.

As concerns this clonotype: A much larger clone lies one base from this, so it may be a read error. The gene calls are TRBV7-2 and TRBJ1-2; D unresolved. CDR3 size: 11 residues. Trimming shortened V by 4 bases and J by 11 bases, and 11 bases separated the two germline ends. CDR1 is SGHTA and CDR2 is FQGNSA in the germline V gene. Written as DNA, the CDR3 is TGTGCCAGCAGCTCCCCTCTGGTTTACACCTTC. Residues: CASSSPLVYTF.

This chain links TRBV9 with TRBJ2-5; possibly TRBD2 for D (5 bases). V lost 1 base to trimming and J lost 4 bases, with 11 bases between them. The germline gives CDR1 SGDLS, CDR2 YYNGEE. The CDR3 is made up of 14 amino acids. This CDR3 reads CASSVTGIRETQYF. The CDR3 DNA is TGTGCCAGCAGCGTAACGGGGATAAGAGAGACCCAGTACTTC.

A word on this clonotype: This may be a read error, as it is one base from a much larger clone. This chain's CDR3 is CVSSLGEKETQYF. DNA of the CDR3: TGTGTTAGCAGCTTGGGGGAGAAAGAGACCCAGTACTTC. The chain carries TRBV7-7 and TRBJ2-5; D is perhaps TRBD1 or TRBD2 (5 bases each). This CDR3 is built from 13 residues. Looked up from germline, CDR1 is SSHAT and CDR2 is FNYEAQ (reference sequence).

The chain combines TRBV19 with TRBJ1-2; a possible D gene is TRBD1 (6 bases). The CDR3 extends over 13 amino acids. Germline CDR1 and CDR2: LNHDA and SQIVND (reference sequence). Deletions cut 8 bases from V and 4 bases from J, with 14 bases between. CDR3 region: CASAATGIYGYTF. The CDR3 DNA follows: TGTGCCAGTGCCGCTACAGGGATCTATGGCTACACCTTC.

The sample holds a few counts of this clonotype. The chain employs TRBV19 and TRBJ1-1; D uncertain. Trimming cost V 5 bases and J 1 base, with 14 bases left between them. The CDR3 has 15 residues. Germline V lookup: CDR1 LNHDA, CDR2 SQIVND (reference sequence). The CDR3 coding sequence is TGTGCCAGTAGTTCCAACCAAGCAGAGAACACTGAAGCTTTCTTT. Its translation: CASSSNQAENTEAFF.

The table lists this clonotype with many counts. The CDR3 nucleotides read TGTGCCAGCAGCTTAGACAGGGTATTTCAGCCCCAGCATTTT. Translated: CASSLDRVFQPQHF. The chain has TRBV7-8 and TRBJ1-5, with D possibly TRBD1 on 6 matching bases. Trimming left V 1 base short and J 6 bases short, with 10 bases between. CDR3 length equals 14 residues. CDR1 is SGHVS and CDR2 is FQNEAQ in the germline V gene. The variable domain in full, completed from reference TRBV7-8 and TRBJ1-5, reads GAGVSQSPRYKVAKRGQDVALRCDPISGHVSLFWYQQALGQGPEFLTYFQNEAQLDKSGLPSDRFFAERPEGSVSTLKIQRTQQEDSAVYLCASSLDRVFQPQHFGDGTRLSIL.